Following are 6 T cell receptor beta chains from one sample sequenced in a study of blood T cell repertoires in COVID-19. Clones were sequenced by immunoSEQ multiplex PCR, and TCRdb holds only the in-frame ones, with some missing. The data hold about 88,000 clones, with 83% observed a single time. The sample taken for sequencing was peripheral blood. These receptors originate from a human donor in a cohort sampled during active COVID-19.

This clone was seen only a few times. CDR3 in amino acids: CATSDHGQTYNEQFF. The CDR3 DNA reads as TGTGCCACCAGTGACCATGGACAGACCTACAATGAGCAGTTCTTC. The chain couples TRBV24-1 to TRBJ2-1, with TRBD1 as a possible D gene (6 bases). V was cut by 4 bases and J by 2 bases, with 11 bases left in between. Germline assignment: CDR1 KGHDR and CDR2 SFDVKD. The CDR3 loop spans 15 amino acids.

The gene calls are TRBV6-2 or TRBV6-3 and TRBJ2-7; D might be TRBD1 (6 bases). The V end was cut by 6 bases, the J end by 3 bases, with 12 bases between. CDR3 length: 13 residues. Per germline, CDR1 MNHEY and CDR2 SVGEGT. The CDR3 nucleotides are TGTGCCAGCAGCGAACAGGGCGTCTACGAGCAGTACTTC. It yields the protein CASSEQGVYEQYF.

The CDR3 DNA follows: TGTGCCAGTAGTACCACTCTCCTCGGGGAGACCCAGTACTTC. It encodes CASSTTLLGETQYF. This chain connects TRBV19 to TRBJ2-5; D is uncertain. This CDR3 has 14 amino acids. The V end was cut by 4 bases, the J end by 5 bases, with 14 bases between. Germline V gene data show CDR1 as LNHDA and CDR2 as SQIVND (reference sequence).

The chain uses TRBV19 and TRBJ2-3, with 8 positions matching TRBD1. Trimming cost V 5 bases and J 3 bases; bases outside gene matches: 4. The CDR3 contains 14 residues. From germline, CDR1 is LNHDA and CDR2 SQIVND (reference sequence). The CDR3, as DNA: TGTGCCAGTAGTGGCCGGACAGGGACAGATACGCAGTATTTT. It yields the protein CASSGRTGTDTQYF.

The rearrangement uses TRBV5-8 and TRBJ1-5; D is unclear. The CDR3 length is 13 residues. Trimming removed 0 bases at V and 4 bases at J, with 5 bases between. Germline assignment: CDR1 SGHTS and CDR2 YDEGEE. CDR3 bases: TGTGCCAGCAGCTTGGGGCAGAATCAGCCCCAGCATTTT. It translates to CASSLGQNQPQHF.

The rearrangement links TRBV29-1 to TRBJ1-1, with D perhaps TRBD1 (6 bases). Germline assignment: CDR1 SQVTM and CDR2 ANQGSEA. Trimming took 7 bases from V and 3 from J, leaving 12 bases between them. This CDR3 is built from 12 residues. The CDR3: CSGGGGDTEAFF. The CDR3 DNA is TGCAGCGGCGGCGGGGGCGACACTGAAGCTTTCTTT.